The entry below gives a single T cell receptor (beta chain) sequence along with its context. The antigen is not known. The time point is: week 5, during vaccination. Doses of 300 ug of mutant IDH1 20-mer peptide were given with topical imiquimod. Measured with immunoSEQ multiplex PCR; TCRdb has only the in-frame clones, and not every one. The repertoire holds some 29,000 clones, with 87% as singletons. These data come from a study of a mutant IDH1 vaccine in newly diagnosed glioma. Across the whole study: There were eight vaccinations for patients, given in weeks 1, 3, 5, 7, 11, 15, 19 and 23. Commencement of vaccination occurred 4-6 weeks following radiotherapy alone, or concurrently with temozolomide cycles. Patients previously underwent radiotherapy, temozolomide, or both, and most underwent both. General study points: Of the patients, more than 80% had vaccine-induced immune responses.

The sample here was peripheral blood mononuclear cells (PBMCs), taken from a glioma patient whose treatment included an IDH1 peptide vaccine. The sequence was collected from a woman aged 35 to 49 with glioma. Some clones in this sample may be carry-over from other donors' samples.

CDR3 in DNA: TGTGCCAGCAGCCCGGGAGCAAACACCGGGGAGCTGTTTTTT. Its translation is CASSPGANTGELFF. V gene TRBV4-2 combines with J gene TRBJ2-2, with D possibly being TRBD2 (6 bases). Germline V gene data show CDR1 as LGHNA and CDR2 as YNFKEQ. This CDR3 spans 14 amino acids. Trimming took 4 bases from V and 2 from J, leaving 8 bases between them.